This T cell receptor beta chain was obtained from a study of T cells in women clearing cervical HPV infection (dated by TCRdb to about 2018). Some background on the complete study: The cases were 25 to 30 women with histologically confirmed HPV16-related CIN3 or worse, and 2 of those women had invasive cancers. Controls were more than 20 women whose single incident HPV16 infection cleared within 12 months without precancer or cancer developing. Blood from cases was collected at the visit where the lesion was first found, while blood from controls was collected once the infection could no longer be detected. For cases, a median interval of 149 days, with an interquartile range of roughly 80 to 210 days, was observed between lesion detection and blood sampling. Because only a few women had HLA typing data, the possibility that HLA type acted as a confounder could not be ruled out. Nested within Costa Rica's Guanacaste HPV Natural History Study, an exploratory proof-of-principle case-control study compared TCR repertoires across cervical HPV16 outcomes. Cases and controls were matched on age within five years and on year of sample collection. Cases had a median age of roughly 35 years compared with about 40 for controls, and baseline characteristics showed no significant differences between the groups. The parent cohort enrolled 10,049 women aged 18 or older in Guanacaste, Costa Rica, in about 1993 to 1994 and followed the women for around seven years. Quality controls consisted of five blinded duplicates per group, for a total of roughly 60 samples made up of 50 or so participants and about ten replicates.

Trimming leaves V shorter by 4 bases and J shorter by 2 bases, with the junction holding 7 bases beyond the gene matches. CDR1 and CDR2 (LNHDA, SQIVND) derive from the germline V gene (reference sequence). The CDR3 runs 17 residues from the cysteine to the phenylalanine. The CDR3 was read in part: 42 bases, with the frame set at base 1. Comment on this clone: The antigen it binds to is not known. The CDR3 is cut off 3 residues early in the read; its end comes from the germline J gene.

Every participant had a single incident cervical HPV16 infection, and women with prevalent HPV16 infections were excluded. Cervical HPV DNA was detected by MY09/MY11 PCR, and genotyping was performed by dot-blot hybridization. Approximately 15 mL of heparinized blood was centrifuged, after which the buffy coat was aliquoted, frozen at -30 degrees C, and then stored at -80 degrees C. Genomic DNA was extracted from buffy coat specimens using QIAGEN kits. TCR beta CDR3 regions were amplified by multiplex PCR from an average of roughly 1,200 ng genomic DNA per sample using the immunoSEQ assay. The assay corrected primer bias using a complete synthetic TCR repertoire to establish an amplification baseline. The amplicons were sequenced using the Illumina platform. The original pipeline was this. Sequence errors were corrected by clustering with frequency ratios and a modified nearest-neighbor algorithm, and the sequences were then analyzed in the immunoSEQ Analyzer using IMGT gene definitions. TCR richness and evenness were averaged over 20 rarefaction repeats at each rarefaction depth, excluding samples with fewer sequences than the depth. V, D and J gene relative abundances were compared between groups with Wilcoxon rank sum tests, applying FDR correction. In the blinded duplicates, the intraclass correlation was approximately 96% for TCR richness and averaged about 80% across 66 gene segments. TCRdb limited this immuneACCESS table to in-frame rearrangements with V and J called. A share of clones is missing; checked studies link under half to unresolved V genes, and the rest is unexplained. For V, J and clone size, that table is used; D and trimming come from the DNA. The table of this sample itemizes tens of thousands of clones. 0.95% to 1.5% of the sample lies in the top ten.

On the study overall, not on this receptor specifically: Random forest classifiers that combined richness and V gene abundances separated cases from controls with an estimated AUC of around 0.83. Cases had lower TRBV6-7 relative abundance than controls (about 0.099% versus 0.16%; Bonferroni P = 0.0008). Because T-cell numbers per sample were unknown, differences in richness could reflect varying T-cell content rather than repertoire biology. Because of the cross-sectional design, the study could not determine whether the associations came before infection or resulted from infection, and neither effector/memory subsets nor HPV-specific T cells were isolated. CIN3+ cases had significantly higher TCR repertoire richness than controls across sequencing depths, but evenness did not differ between the groups.

The rearrangement combines TRBV19 with TRBJ1-5; 11 of the junction bases match TRBD1. The sequence came from a woman aged 18-70 years with a cervical HPV16 infection that either progressed to CIN3+ or cleared (not recorded which). Sequenced input: blood buffy coat. The CDR3 sequence is CASSRTGGLKGNQPQHF. The sequenced part of the CDR3 DNA is TGTGCCAGTAGTAGGACAGGGGGCTTGAAAGGCAATCAGCCC.